Below are 19 T cell receptor beta chains sequenced from a single sample in a study of blood T cells in healthy people across ages. A second PCR, run for roughly 7 to 11 cycles, used a sample-barcoded 5' primer plus a J-beta primer mix. MiXCR, run by TCRdb on the 5' RACE reads, gives a single entry per CDR3 protein. The table lists around 500,000 distinct CDR3 sequences, more than 45% of them singletons. Input material: blood. Receptors were obtained from an older man in good health.

For the CDR3, the DNA is TGTGCCACCAGCAGAGTTCGAGCGGGGAGCTCCTACAATGAGCAGTTCTTC. Translated: CATSRVRAGSSYNEQFF. V and J are TRBV15 and TRBJ2-1, with 7 positions matching TRBD2. Looked up from germline, CDR1 is LNHNV and CDR2 is YYDKDF (reference sequence). V dropped 1 base and J dropped 0; count of bases not matched to a gene: 6. The CDR3 covers 17 residues.

V gene TRBV12-3 or TRBV12-4 combines with J gene TRBJ2-2; D is possibly TRBD2 (6 bases). The length of the CDR3 is 14 residues. V lost 5 bases and J lost 2, with 9 bases in between. This chain's CDR3 is CASSRGTNTGELFF. The CDR3 DNA is TGTGCCAGCAGTCGCGGGACTAACACCGGGGAGCTGTTTTTT.

This clonotype appeared once. The CDR3 DNA reads TGTGCCAGCAGCCAAGAAAGCGGGAGGGGGGAGACCCAGTACTTC. The encoded protein is CASSQESGRGETQYF. J is TRBJ2-5 and V is TRBV4-2; TRBD2 matches at 10 bases. The CDR3 spans 15 residues. After removal of 0 bases from V and 5 bases from J, the junction contained 3 bases not matched to a gene. Germline V CDR1 and CDR2: LGHNA, YNFKEQ.

This chain connects TRBV2 to TRBJ2-4; D possibly corresponds to TRBD1 (7 bases). Trimming removed 3 bases at V and 9 bases at J, with 18 bases between. Germline lookup yields CDR1 SNHLY and CDR2 FYNNEI. The CDR3 extends over 15 amino acids. The CDR3 protein is CASSEEGAGVSIQYF. The DNA for the CDR3 is TGTGCCAGCAGTGAGGAGGGGGCGGGTGTCAGCATTCAGTACTTC.

The rearrangement uses TRBV18 and TRBJ2-3; TRBD1 might be the D (6 bases). The CDR3 totals 16 residues. Trimming pared 4 bases from V and 2 bases from J, leaving 16 bases between. The germline V gene has CDR1 KGHSH and CDR2 LQKENI. The DNA for the CDR3 is TGTGCCAGCTCACAACAGACAGGTCTGAACACAGATACGCAGTATTTT. Translating gives CASSQQTGLNTDTQYF.

V usage is TRBV4-3 and J usage is TRBJ2-7; TRBD1 aligns across 7 bases. V shed 4 bases and J 7 bases; nucleotides not matched to a gene: 7. The CDR3 has 13 amino acids. The germline V gene has CDR1 LGHNA and CDR2 YSLEER. In DNA, the CDR3 is TGCGCCAGCAGCCGCGACAGGGCTCGGGAGCAGTACTTC. Translation: CASSRDRAREQYF.

This clonotype was observed a handful of times. The chain has TRBV29-1 and TRBJ2-5; D unresolved. The CDR3 contains 12 residues. Trimming shortened V by 8 bases and J by 1 base, and 11 bases separated the two germline ends. Per germline, CDR1 SQVTM and CDR2 ANQGSEA. Here the CDR3 reads CSMQAAQETQYF. The DNA of the CDR3 is TGCAGCATGCAAGCCGCCCAAGAGACCCAGTACTTC.

This clonotype has just a few counts. The J gene is TRBJ2-7, the V gene TRBV27, with TRBD2 as a possible D gene (5 bases). CDR1 and CDR2 from the germline V gene are MNHEY and SMNVEV (reference sequence). CDR3 length equals 16 residues. V was clipped by 4 bases and J by 5 bases, with 21 bases between them. The CDR3, as DNA: TGTGCCAGCAGTTCAAACCGACCTACTAGTTCCCACGAGCAGTACTTC. It encodes CASSSNRPTSSHEQYF.

This CDR3 reads CASSDPPTASYEQYF. DNA of the CDR3: TGTGCCAGCAGCGACCCCCCGACGGCCTCCTACGAGCAGTACTTC. This sequence joins TRBV9 and TRBJ2-7, with D unresolved. Germline loops: CDR1 SGDLS, CDR2 YYNGEE. V was cut by 3 bases and J by 0 bases, with 13 bases left in between. This CDR3 is built from 15 residues. The full variable domain, completed using reference TRBV9 and TRBJ2-7, is DSGVTQTPKHLITATGQRVTLRCSPRSGDLSVYWYQQSLDQGLQFLIQYYNGEERAKGNILERFSAQQFPDLHSELNLSSLELGDSALYFCASSDPPTASYEQYFGPGTRLTVT.

The V gene is TRBV7-9, the J gene TRBJ1-2; D possibly corresponds to TRBD1 (6 bases). Deletions cut 5 bases from V and 7 bases from J, with 14 bases between. Germline V gives CDR1 SEHNR, CDR2 FQNEAQ (reference sequence). This CDR3 is built from 13 residues. This chain's CDR3 is CASSLDTGSGYTF. DNA for the CDR3: TGTGCCAGCAGCCTCGATACAGGGAGTGGCTACACCTTC.

The chain recombines TRBV7-3 with TRBJ1-1, with D possibly TRBD1 on 5 matching bases. CDR3 size: 15 residues. Germline CDR1 and CDR2: SGHTA and FQGTGA. Trimming stripped 0 bases from V and 3 bases from J, with 11 bases between. The CDR3 protein is CASSLTSGGYTEAFF. The DNA of the CDR3 is TGTGCCAGCAGCTTAACAAGCGGGGGGTACACTGAAGCTTTCTTT.

The V gene is TRBV15, the J gene TRBJ2-1; 9 nucleotides line up with TRBD2. CDR1 is LNHNV, CDR2 YYDKDF, per germline (reference sequence). V lost 1 base and J lost 9; bases outside the gene matches: 16. CDR3 length: 18 amino acids. The CDR3 coding sequence is TGTGCCACCAGCAGAGTGGGGACTAGCCTCCGACTTTACGGTGAGCAGTTCTTC. The encoded protein is CATSRVGTSLRLYGEQFF.

A note on this clonotype: This may be a read error, as it is one base from a much larger clone. The CDR3 end shows no conserved phenylalanine or tryptophan, and so a read error is likely. This sequence joins TRBV29-1 and TRBJ2-7, with D maybe TRBD1 (6 bases). Per germline, CDR1 SQVTM and CDR2 ANQGSEA. This CDR3 is 13 amino acids long. V lost 0 bases and J 6 bases, leaving 12 bases between the germline ends. The CDR3 region has the DNA TGCAGCGTTGAAGACCCCAGGGACACCGAGCAGTACCTC. Translation gives CSVEDPRDTEQYL.

This rearrangement joins TRBV7-9 to TRBJ2-5, with D maybe TRBD2 (5 bases). Trimming pared 4 bases from V and 5 bases from J, leaving 11 bases between. Germline V lookup: CDR1 SEHNR, CDR2 FQNEAQ (reference sequence). The CDR3 runs 13 residues. The CDR3 nucleotides are TGTGCCAGCAGCTACGGAGGTCCGGAGACCCAGTACTTC. This translates into CASSYGGPETQYF.

This chain links TRBV7-9 with TRBJ2-1; 11 positions agree with TRBD2. Per germline, CDR1 SEHNR and CDR2 FQNEAQ (reference sequence). This CDR3 comprises 16 residues. V shed 7 bases and J 1 base; nucleotides not matched to a gene: 6. DNA for the CDR3: TGTGCCAGCACCGTAGCGGGGGGGCGGTCCTACAATGAGCAGTTCTTC. This encodes CASTVAGGRSYNEQFF.

A note on this clonotype: Mismatch with germline at one junction end may stem from a read error. The chain couples TRBV12-3 or TRBV12-4 to TRBJ2-1, with a tentative D call TRBD1 (6 bases). This CDR3 has 14 residues. Written as DNA, the CDR3 is TGTGCCAGCAGTGTCCGGGACACCGACAATGGGCAGTTCTTC. This codes for CASSVRDTDNGQFF.

This clonotype was seen a handful of times. A clone one base away is much larger, so this may be a read error. V usage is TRBV6-6 and J usage is TRBJ2-3; 8 positions match TRBD2. J was trimmed by 14 bases and V by 6 bases; bases with no gene match: 10. Per germline, CDR1 MNHNY and CDR2 SVGAGI (reference sequence). The CDR3 has 12 residues. CDR3 nucleotides: TGTGCCAGCAGGCCTGGGACTAGGGTTCCGTATTTT. This codes for CASRPGTRVPYF.

The chain has TRBV7-9 and TRBJ2-2; 7 bases fit TRBD1. The CDR3 runs 15 residues. V lost 2 bases, J lost 2 bases, and 2 bases stayed unmatched. From germline, CDR1 is SEHNR and CDR2 FQNEAQ (reference sequence). The CDR3 region is CASSLNRGNTGELFF. The CDR3 nucleotides are TGTGCCAGCAGCTTAAACAGGGGTAACACCGGGGAGCTGTTTTTT.

The rearrangement joins TRBV27 to TRBJ2-1; D is ambiguous. V dropped 2 bases and J dropped 10 bases, with 15 bases sitting between them. There are 14 residues in the CDR3. Germline CDR1 and CDR2: MNHEY and SMNVEV (reference sequence). CDR3 sequence: CASSLEGWVGEQFF. As DNA, the CDR3 is TGTGCCAGCAGTTTAGAAGGCTGGGTGGGGGAGCAGTTCTTC.